A single sample is the source of the 32 T cell receptor beta chains below, sequenced in a study of preoperative IRX-2 immunotherapy in early breast cancer. The table came from immunoSEQ multiplex PCR; TCRdb's copy has only in-frame clones and leaves some out. The profile covers 20,000 to 25,000 clones, with 95% appearing a single time and about 17% taken by the ten largest. The sample's treatment: preoperative locoregional IRX-2 cytokine immunotherapy. Source: tumor tissue, taken after IRX-2 immunotherapy. These TCRs come from a human donor with breast cancer.

The CDR3 DNA reads TGCGCCAGCAGTGCGGTCCCCCGGTTGAAGAGGAACAATGAGCAGTTCTTC. Its protein product is CASSAVPRLKRNNEQFF. The chain joins TRBV10-1 to TRBJ2-1; D not resolved. Trimming stripped 4 bases from V and 5 bases from J, with 21 bases between. This CDR3 contains 17 residues. Germline V gene lookup returns CDR1 WNHNN and CDR2 SYGVQD (reference sequence).

The J gene is TRBJ2-7, the V gene TRBV18; 10 nucleotides line up with TRBD2. The CDR3 extends over 15 amino acids. With 2 bases clipped from V and 1 base from J, the junction kept 2 bases outside the gene matches. Germline values: CDR1 KGHSH, CDR2 LQKENI. CDR3 residues: CASSPNSGGSYEQYF. Written as DNA, the CDR3 is TGTGCCAGCTCACCAAATAGCGGGGGGTCCTACGAGCAGTACTTC.

J is TRBJ1-2 and V is TRBV9, with 7 bases aligning to TRBD1. Looked up from germline, CDR1 is SGDLS and CDR2 is YYNGEE. CDR3 length: 14 amino acids. The ends lost 0 bases at V and 7 bases at J; junction bases unmatched: 6. The CDR3 loop is CASSVGVQGLGYTF. The CDR3 nucleotides are TGTGCCAGCAGCGTAGGGGTACAGGGGCTTGGCTACACCTTC.

The rearrangement joins TRBV4-1 to TRBJ2-7, with TRBD2 as a possible D gene (5 bases). The CDR3 runs to 15 residues. Germline values: CDR1 MGHRA, CDR2 YSYEKL. V was pared by 1 base and J by 2 bases, with 12 bases between. The chain's CDR3 is CASSQVSGAPYEQYF. DNA of the CDR3: TGCGCCAGCAGCCAAGTGAGCGGAGCACCCTACGAGCAGTACTTC.

This chain joins TRBV4-1 and TRBJ2-7; the match to TRBD2 covers 9 bases. The CDR3 runs to 17 residues. After removal of 1 base from V and 5 bases from J, the junction contained 12 bases not matched to a gene. Germline lookup yields CDR1 MGHRA and CDR2 YSYEKL. The DNA of the CDR3 is TGCGCCAGCAGCCAAGCTCCTCGTTGGGGACTAGCAGACGAGCAGTACTTC. Translation gives CASSQAPRWGLADEQYF.

This chain joins TRBV19 and TRBJ1-3; the D is unclear. V was cut by 4 bases and J by 2 bases, with 9 bases left in between. The germline gives CDR1 LNHDA, CDR2 SQIVND (reference sequence). The CDR3 contains 14 residues. The CDR3 DNA is TGTGCCAGTAGTAGGCCCCCCCCTGGAAACACCATATATTTT. It is translated as CASSRPPPGNTIYF.

This clone was counted a single time. The J gene is TRBJ2-1, the V gene TRBV29-1; the match to TRBD2 covers 7 bases. Germline V CDR1 and CDR2: SQVTM, ANQGSEA. CDR3 length equals 15 residues. J was trimmed by 3 bases and V by 6 bases; bases with no gene match: 11. CDR3 region: CSVDGTTGIYNEQFF. The CDR3 nucleotides read TGCAGCGTCGACGGGACTACTGGGATCTACAATGAGCAGTTCTTC.

J is TRBJ1-5 and V is TRBV4-2; D might be TRBD1 (5 bases). V lost 1 base to trimming and J lost 8 bases, with 9 bases between them. The germline CDR1 and CDR2 sequences are LGHNA and YNFKEQ. The CDR3 runs to 13 residues. CDR3 residues: CASSQGGAEPQHF. In DNA form, the CDR3 reads TGTGCCAGCAGCCAAGGAGGGGCAGAGCCCCAGCATTTT.

As DNA, the CDR3 is TGTGCCAGCAGTTCTATCGGACAGGGGACCCCCTACGAGCAGTACTTC. Translated: CASSSIGQGTPYEQYF. The chain combines TRBV27 with TRBJ2-7, with 9 positions matching TRBD1. This CDR3 is 16 amino acids long. The V segment lost 4 bases and the J segment 2 bases; nucleotides outside the gene matches: 9. Germline-derived CDR1 and CDR2 are MNHEY and SMNVEV (reference sequence).

This chain joins TRBV11-2 and TRBJ1-2, with D maybe TRBD1 (6 bases). V lost 5 bases to trimming and J lost 4 bases, with 14 bases between them. The CDR3 loop spans 14 amino acids. Germline CDR1 SGHAT, CDR2 FQNNGV. The CDR3: CASSQRGGFYGYTF. The CDR3 DNA reads TGTGCCAGCAGCCAAAGGGGGGGCTTCTATGGCTACACCTTC.

The chain uses TRBV19 and TRBJ2-7; 7 bases match TRBD1. This CDR3 is 15 amino acids long. V lost 5 bases and J lost 4; bases outside the gene matches: 11. Germline CDR1 reads LNHDA; CDR2 reads SQIVND (reference sequence). For the CDR3, the DNA is TGTGCCAGTAGTCTTCCCGGGACAGCAAAATACGAGCAGTACTTC. This codes for CASSLPGTAKYEQYF.

V usage is TRBV4-2 and J usage is TRBJ2-1; D not resolved. The germline V gene encodes CDR1 LGHNA and CDR2 YNFKEQ. This CDR3 has 14 residues. Trimming stripped 0 bases from V and 9 bases from J, with 12 bases between. For the CDR3, the DNA is TGTGCCAGCAGCCAAGATCGGACCATGGGTGAGCAGTTCTTC. Protein: CASSQDRTMGEQFF.

The V gene is TRBV18, the J gene TRBJ2-1; D remains unclear. The CDR3 is 13 residues long. Trimming stripped 2 bases from V and 10 bases from J, with 12 bases between. CDR1 is KGHSH and CDR2 is LQKENI in the germline V gene. This CDR3 is CASSPSDGEEQFF. CDR3 coding DNA: TGTGCCAGCTCACCATCGGATGGGGAAGAGCAGTTCTTC.

The chain uses TRBV28 and TRBJ1-4, with no clear D. This CDR3 comprises 14 residues. Trimming took off 4 bases at V and 5 bases at J, with 11 bases between the two ends. From germline, CDR1 is MDHEN and CDR2 SYDVKM. The CDR3 sequence is CASSSLGGNEKLFF. CDR3 sequence (DNA): TGTGCCAGCAGTTCTCTAGGTGGGAATGAAAAACTGTTTTTT.

The CDR3 sequence: CASSQLAGDSYEQYF. In DNA, the CDR3 is TGCGCCAGCAGCCAACTAGCGGGAGACTCCTACGAGCAGTACTTC. This chain joins TRBV4-3 and TRBJ2-7; 10 bases fit TRBD2. V gave up 2 bases and J gave up 0 bases; unmatched junction bases: 1. The CDR3 consists of 15 residues. Germline V gene lookup returns CDR1 LGHNA and CDR2 YSLEER.

V gene TRBV11-2 combines with J gene TRBJ1-5, with D uncertain. There are 16 residues in the CDR3. The V gene's germline CDR1 is SGHAT and CDR2 FQNNGV. V dropped 2 bases and J dropped 0 bases, with 11 bases sitting between them. CDR3: CASSLNSPYSNQPQHF. CDR3 in DNA: TGTGCCAGCAGCTTAAACAGTCCATATAGCAATCAGCCCCAGCATTTT.

The chain uses TRBV28 and TRBJ1-2; D might be TRBD1 (5 bases). Trimming pared 1 base from V and 8 bases from J, leaving 14 bases between. Germline loops: CDR1 MDHEN, CDR2 SYDVKM. The CDR3 consists of 14 residues. The CDR3 loop reads CASSLLIQGYGYTF. Here the CDR3 DNA reads TGTGCCAGCAGTTTATTAATCCAGGGCTACGGCTACACCTTC.

The chain is built from TRBV6-5 and TRBJ2-1; TRBD1 might be the D (6 bases). Germline CDR1 and CDR2: MNHEY and SVGAGI. The CDR3 extends over 11 amino acids. V shed 7 bases and J shed 10 bases, with 11 bases lying between them. CDR3 sequence reads: CASKRGQEQFF. CDR3 coding DNA: TGTGCCAGCAAGAGAGGACAGGAGCAGTTCTTC.

The CDR3 sequence is CASSFESSSGNTIYF. CDR3 in DNA: TGTGCCAGCAGCTTCGAATCGAGCTCTGGAAACACCATATATTTT. V usage is TRBV7-2 and J usage is TRBJ1-3; D gene unclear. The CDR3 is 15 residues long. Looked up from germline, CDR1 is SGHTA and CDR2 is FQGNSA. V was trimmed by 3 bases and J by 0 bases, leaving 9 bases between them.

In DNA form, the CDR3 reads TGTGCCAGCACGCCCACCGACTACACCGGGGAGCTGTTTTTT. It encodes CASTPTDYTGELFF. The V call is TRBV2, the J call TRBJ2-2, with D unclear. V was pared by 7 bases and J by 3 bases, with 12 bases between. Germline V gives CDR1 SNHLY, CDR2 FYNNEI. The CDR3 has 14 residues.

This chain joins TRBV7-9 and TRBJ2-7; the D gene is possibly TRBD2 (5 bases). The germline gives CDR1 SEHNR, CDR2 FQNEAQ (reference sequence). The CDR3 runs 14 residues. Trimming stripped 3 bases from V and 4 bases from J, with 13 bases between. This CDR3 is CASSFEGLSYEQYF. In DNA, the CDR3 is TGTGCCAGCAGCTTTGAAGGACTTTCTTACGAGCAGTACTTC. Together with reference TRBV7-9 and TRBJ2-7, the CDR3 gives the full variable domain: DTGVSQNPRHKITKRGQNVTFRCDPISEHNRLYWYRQTLGQGPEFLTYFQNEAQLEKSRLLSDRFSAERPKGSFSTLEIQRTEQGDSAMYLCASSFEGLSYEQYFGPGTRLTVT.

The CDR3 loop reads CASSTPAGAGETQYF. CDR3 bases: TGTGCCAGCTCTACCCCCGCGGGGGCAGGAGAGACCCAGTACTTC. The chain is built from TRBV5-4 and TRBJ2-5, with D maybe TRBD2 (7 bases). Germline V gives CDR1 SGHNT, CDR2 YYREEE (reference sequence). The CDR3 is made up of 15 amino acids. Trimming left V 7 bases short and J 4 bases short, with 20 bases between.

The chain uses TRBV7-8 and TRBJ2-5; D perhaps matches TRBD1 (5 bases). Trimming pared 5 bases from V and 5 bases from J, leaving 15 bases between. The length of the CDR3 is 14 residues. Germline loops: CDR1 SGHVS, CDR2 FQNEAQ. CDR3 loop: CASSTRQIGETQYF. The CDR3 region has the DNA TGTGCCAGCAGCACCCGACAGATAGGGGAGACCCAGTACTTC.

V gene TRBV7-3 combines with J gene TRBJ2-2; 8 bases agree with TRBD1. The CDR3 runs to 15 residues. Germline V gene sequence: CDR1 SGHTA, CDR2 FQGTGA. V lost 7 bases, J lost 1 base, and 5 bases stayed unmatched. The CDR3 bases are TGTGCCAGCACCAAGACAGGGGAGAACACCGGGGAGCTGTTTTTT. Protein: CASTKTGENTGELFF.

The CDR3 DNA follows: TGTGCCAGCAGTTACGGGGGGGAGCTGTTTTTT. Encoded protein: CASSYGGELFF. V is TRBV6-6 and J is TRBJ2-2, with no clear D. Germline CDR1 is MNHNY and CDR2 is SVGAGI (reference sequence). V was cut by 2 bases and J by 8 bases, with 3 bases left in between. This CDR3 spans 11 amino acids.

This sequence joins TRBV6-5 and TRBJ1-1; TRBD1 is a possible D gene (6 bases). V was shortened by 7 bases and J by 2 bases, with 17 bases between the two germline ends. CDR3 length equals 15 residues. In germline, CDR1 is MNHEY, CDR2 SVGAGI. CDR3: CASIQNRAGNTEAFF. CDR3 coding DNA: TGTGCCAGCATACAAAACAGGGCCGGTAACACTGAAGCTTTCTTT.

This chain uses TRBV2 with TRBJ2-3; 9 positions match TRBD2. With V trimmed by 10 bases and J by 5 bases, 4 bases remained unmatched. The CDR3 totals 12 residues. Germline assignment: CDR1 SNHLY and CDR2 FYNNEI. The chain's CDR3 is CATLAGVDTQYF. The CDR3 DNA reads TGTGCCACTTTAGCGGGGGTAGATACGCAGTATTTT.

The chain has TRBV2 and TRBJ1-5; D may be TRBD1 (5 bases). The CDR3 runs to 13 residues. V was cut by 8 bases and J by 4 bases, with 12 bases left in between. The germline V gene encodes CDR1 SNHLY and CDR2 FYNNEI. The CDR3 sequence: CASAKEGNQPQHF. In DNA, the CDR3 is TGTGCCAGCGCCAAGGAGGGGAATCAGCCCCAGCATTTT.

The chain couples TRBV5-1 to TRBJ2-7; D unclear. Germline values: CDR1 SGHRS, CDR2 YFSETQ. The CDR3 extends over 14 amino acids. Between the trimmed V and J ends, which lost 0 bases and 2 bases, there was a span of 9 bases. CDR3 nucleotides: TGCGCCAGCAGCTTGGTGAGTGGGGCCTACGAGCAGTACTTC. It encodes CASSLVSGAYEQYF.

The chain couples TRBV21-1 to TRBJ1-4. TRBV21-1 constitutes a pseudogene. The CDR3 sequence is 20 residues long. This chain's CDR3 is CASSKKITRGGTATNEKLFF. Here the CDR3 DNA reads TGTGCCAGCAGCAAAAAAATCACCAGGGGAGGAACGGCAACTAATGAAAAACTGTTTTTT.

Note on this clone: At one end, the junction sequence differs from germline, possibly due to a read error. This chain uses TRBV6-1 with TRBJ1-2, with 9 bases fitting TRBD1. Germline CDR1 reads MNHNS; CDR2 reads SASEGT. The CDR3 contains 9 residues. CDR3 region: CASSGQGDF. As DNA, the CDR3 is TGTGCCAGCAGTGGACAGGGGGACTTC.

The J gene is TRBJ2-5, the V gene TRBV27, with 12 bases identical to TRBD2. After removal of 4 bases from V and 3 bases from J, the junction contained 6 bases not matched to a gene. Per the germline V gene, CDR1 is MNHEY and CDR2 is SMNVEV (reference sequence). The CDR3 length is 16 residues. CDR3 sequence reads: CASSSSGGALKETQYF. The CDR3 nucleotides read TGTGCCAGCAGTTCTAGCGGGGGGGCCCTCAAAGAGACCCAGTACTTC.